The rows below give T cell receptor beta chains drawn from one sample of a study of shared clonotypes between healthy human individuals. Profiling relied on immunoSEQ multiplex PCR, and the TCRdb table lists in-frame clones only, not all of them. The sample includes 1.5 million to 2.5 million clones, approximately 94% of them seen just once. The source material was naive CD8+ T cells sorted from blood. These receptors all come from a man aged 18 to 29 in good health. Each CDR3 is given with its conserved first and last residue. Fields, in order: CDR3 DNA, CDR3 protein, J gene, V gene, clone size, D gene. A D gene is named only where the DNA matches it firmly. Clone size is not always given. Where it is, it says once, few, many or a class for expanded clones.

CDR3 DNA: TGTGCCAGCAGCCCGGGGGGGCCCGCTCAGTTCTTC; CDR3 protein: CASSPGGPAQFF; J gene: TRBJ2-1; V gene: TRBV6-5; clone size: once; D gene: TRBD2
CDR3 DNA: TGTGCCATCAGTGAGTCGGGGCCAGTCTACGAGCAGTACTTC; CDR3 protein: CAISESGPVYEQYF; J gene: TRBJ2-7; V gene: TRBV10-3; clone size: -; D gene: -
CDR3 DNA: TGTGCCAGTAGCATCACAGGGTCGGGGTCACCCCTCCACTTT; CDR3 protein: CASSITGSGSPLHF; J gene: TRBJ1-6; V gene: TRBV19; clone size: -; D gene: -
CDR3 DNA: TGTGCCAGCGATATGGCGTCTGAAGCTTTCTTT; CDR3 protein: CASDMASEAFF; J gene: TRBJ1-1; V gene: TRBV13; clone size: few; D gene: -
CDR3 DNA: TGTGCCAGCAGCTTAGGGACGGGGAGCCTATACGAGCAGTACTTC; CDR3 protein: CASSLGTGSLYEQYF; J gene: TRBJ2-7; V gene: TRBV11-3; clone size: -; D gene: -
CDR3 DNA: TGCGCCAGCAGCCAAGGACAGTACACAGGGGGTCTTGGAGAGACCCAGTACTTC; CDR3 protein: CASSQGQYTGGLGETQYF; J gene: TRBJ2-5; V gene: TRBV4-1; clone size: -; D gene: TRBD1
CDR3 DNA: TGCAGCGTTGAAACGGGACAGGGTTTTGAGCAGTTCTTC; CDR3 protein: CSVETGQGFEQFF; J gene: TRBJ2-1; V gene: TRBV29-1; clone size: -; D gene: TRBD1
CDR3 DNA: TGTGCCAGCAGAAGAGCGGGACTAGAGTTGAATGAGCAGTTCTTC; CDR3 protein: CASRRAGLELNEQFF; J gene: TRBJ2-1; V gene: TRBV27; clone size: -; D gene: TRBD2
CDR3 DNA: TGTGCCAGCAGCCCTCAGGTACTGAACACTGAAGCTTTCTTT; CDR3 protein: CASSPQVLNTEAFF; J gene: TRBJ1-1; V gene: TRBV9; clone size: -; D gene: -
CDR3 DNA: TGTGCCAGCAGCTTAGAGGGGCCGGGAGCTGGAAACACCATATATTTT; CDR3 protein: CASSLEGPGAGNTIYF; J gene: TRBJ1-3; V gene: TRBV7-8; clone size: -; D gene: -